The 10 T cell receptor beta chains below all came from one sample that was sequenced in a study of monozygotic twins with inflammatory bowel disease. For each CDR3 protein, TCRdb gives one entry from its re-call of the 5' RACE reads, without DNA. The listing records under 350,000 distinct CDR3 sequences. The sequencing sample was made of blood. The receptor source for this set is a human donor with ulcerative colitis or Crohn's disease, or a healthy co-twin of an affected twin (not recorded which).

The chain carries TRBV12-3 or TRBV12-4 and TRBJ1-6; TCRdb's D call of TRBD1 is untestable without DNA. This CDR3 comprises 17 residues. The CDR3 protein is CASRDRGQAGIGSPLHF.

This sequence joins TRBV5-1 and TRBJ2-2; the D call from TCRdb, TRBD2, cannot be confirmed without DNA. Germline V gives CDR1 SGHRS, CDR2 YFSETQ. The CDR3 spans 15 residues. CDR3: CASSLVGSATGELFF.

V usage is TRBV7-9 and J usage is TRBJ2-3; checking the TCRdb D call of TRBD2 is not possible without DNA. CDR1 is SEHNR, CDR2 FQNEAQ, per germline (reference sequence). The length of the CDR3 is 15 residues. CDR3 residues: CASSRSGASTDTQYF.

V and J are TRBV29-1 and TRBJ1-1; TCRdb lists TRBD1, though no DNA is available to test this call. The germline V gene encodes CDR1 SQVTM and CDR2 ANQGSEA. The CDR3 runs 14 residues. This chain's CDR3 is CSVRWTGSNTEAFF.

CDR3 region: CASSLGPSGSRRYNEQFF. The V gene is TRBV7-8, the J gene TRBJ2-1; TCRdb's assignment of TRBD2 cannot be checked, as there is no DNA. CDR3 length: 18 residues. The V gene's germline CDR1 is SGHVS and CDR2 FQNEAQ.

This chain links TRBV4-1 with TRBJ2-3; TCRdb selects TRBD2, and the lack of DNA leaves this call unchecked. The CDR3 runs 15 residues. Germline assignment: CDR1 MGHRA and CDR2 YSYEKL. The chain's CDR3 is CASSSPGSGTDTQYF.

V and J are TRBV30 and TRBJ1-2; TCRdb gives TRBD1 as the D gene, but with no DNA this cannot be confirmed. CDR1 and CDR2 from the germline V gene are GTSNPN and SVGIG (reference sequence). The CDR3 contains 16 residues. The CDR3 spells CAWSKTRGQGPGGYTF.

The chain links TRBV29-1 to TRBJ1-1. This CDR3 is 14 amino acids long. CDR1 and CDR2 from the germline V gene are SQVTM and ANQGSEA. The CDR3 reads CSFVTQGLNTEAFF.

This chain joins TRBV29-1 and TRBJ1-5. CDR3 length equals 13 residues. Germline lookup yields CDR1 SQVTM and CDR2 ANQGSEA. The CDR3 protein is CSVRTNSNQPQHF.

The chain employs TRBV6-1 and TRBJ1-5. The germline V gene has CDR1 MNHNS and CDR2 SASEGT. The CDR3 contains 15 residues. CDR3 loop: CASIDRRYSNQPQHF.